Reported below is one T cell receptor beta chain. Its target is not known. Trimming at V came to 8 bases and at J to 2 bases, leaving 12 bases not matched to a gene. This CDR3 is 15 amino acids long. The sample comes from a study of T cells in tumors after PD-1 blockade. Study-level information: A subset received ongoing vismodegib 150 mg daily alongside anti-PD-1 therapy. Tumor samples averaged around 26,000 templates (range about 550-99,264) and around 6,100 unique clonotypes.

Whole-study results and caveats: After therapy, most expanded exhausted CD8+ clones were absent pre-treatment, suggesting clonal replacement.

As for time point: first of two pre-therapy site-matched biopsies two to three months apart. Site-matched primary tumor biopsies were taken before and after PD-1 blockade. Assay used: immunoSEQ multiplex PCR; TCRdb lists only in-frame clones, some missing. Among 3,500 to 4,500 clones listed, approximately 73% were seen once. The sequenced sample was tumor tissue, obtained before anti-PD-1 treatment. The sequence derives from a human donor with basal cell carcinoma. The chain links TRBV23-1 to TRBJ2-7; the match to TRBD1 covers 7 bases. TRBV23-1 is flagged as an ORF with uncertain function. The DNA for the CDR3 is TGCGCCAGCTGGTACCCAACAGGGGCCCCCTACGAGCAGTACTTC. Encoded protein: CASWYPTGAPYEQYF.